The 17 T cell receptor beta chains given below trace back to one sample, sequenced in a study of T cells after yellow fever vaccination. From the 5' RACE reads, TCRdb called clonotypes with MiXCR, one entry per CDR3 protein. The sample comprises some 200,000 distinct CDR3 sequences, approximately 10% of which are singletons, and just over 35% rests with the top ten. This sample comprised CD8+ T cells sorted from PBMCs, obtained 15 days after the yellow fever booster vaccination. The receptors shown here come from a man between 18 and 35 years old who received the YFV17D yellow fever vaccine.

This clonotype was picked up a small number of times. The chain couples TRBV5-5 to TRBJ1-2, with 9 bases lining up with TRBD1. The germline V gene encodes CDR1 SGHKS and CDR2 YYEKEE (reference sequence). Unmatched junction bases numbered 10, after V lost 5 bases and J lost 8 bases. This CDR3 contains 14 residues. The CDR3 coding sequence is TGTGCCAGCAGGGTAACAGGGGGCAGTAAGGGCTACACCTTC. This translates into CASRVTGGSKGYTF. The full variable domain, with the rest looked up from reference TRBV5-5 and TRBJ1-2, is DAGVTQSPTHLIKTRGQQVTLRCSPISGHKSVSWYQQVLGQGPQFIFQYYEKEERGRGNFPDRFSARQFPNYSSELNVNALLLGDSALYLCASRVTGGSKGYTFGSGTRLTVV.

This clonotype came up a few times. The rearrangement uses TRBV6-2 or TRBV6-3 and TRBJ1-2; maybe TRBD1 (5 bases). Germline CDR1 is MNHEY and CDR2 is SVGEGT. The CDR3 is 17 residues long. Trimming removed 5 bases from V and 4 bases from J, with 23 bases in between. The CDR3 loop reads CASSPRGGREFIYGYTF. Here the CDR3 DNA reads TGTGCCAGCAGTCCTCGGGGCGGCAGGGAGTTTATCTATGGCTACACCTTC.

This clonotype was seen more than once but under ten times. This chain links TRBV11-1 with TRBJ2-3; TRBD2 matches at 15 bases. CDR3 size: 17 residues. Germline V gives CDR1 SGHAT, CDR2 FQDESV (reference sequence). The V and J ends lost 0 bases and 6 bases, in that order; junction bases with no gene match: 4. CDR3 DNA sequence: TGTGCCAGCAGCTTAGCAGGACTAGCGGGGGGGTGGGATACGCAGTATTTT. It yields the protein CASSLAGLAGGWDTQYF.

The chain carries TRBV3-2 and TRBJ2-7; TRBD1, as called in the table, went unchecked against the DNA. TRBV3-2 constitutes a pseudogene. This CDR3 has 17 residues. CDR3 in amino acids: CASSQPGWGRKTYEQYV. The CDR3 bases are TGTGCCAGCAGCCAACCGGGGTGGGGTCGCAAAACCTACGAGCAGTACGTC.

This clonotype occurred a few times. The CDR3 DNA reads TGTGCCAGCAGCTCGGCTAGCGGGGGTTACTACGAGCAGTACTTC. Encoded protein: CASSSASGGYYEQYF. The chain links TRBV11-2 to TRBJ2-7; 10 nucleotides align to TRBD2. The germline CDR1 and CDR2 sequences are SGHAT and FQNNGV. The CDR3 has 15 amino acids. The V gene end was trimmed by 4 bases and the J gene end by 3 bases; junction bases not matched to a gene: 6.

This clonotype was detected only a few times. V gene TRBV28 combines with J gene TRBJ2-1; D gene uncertain. The germline CDR1 and CDR2 sequences are MDHEN and SYDVKM. The V end was cut by 7 bases, the J end by 0 bases, with 13 bases between. This CDR3 has 15 amino acids. This chain's CDR3 is CASTPTLASYNEQFF. CDR3 sequence (DNA): TGTGCCAGCACCCCCACCCTCGCCTCCTACAATGAGCAGTTCTTC.

The sample holds a few counts of this clonotype. The rearrangement joins TRBV27 to TRBJ1-1; D remains unclear. From germline, CDR1 is MNHEY and CDR2 SMNVEV (reference sequence). This CDR3 contains 13 residues. V shed 6 bases and J shed 1 base, with 9 bases lying between them. CDR3 DNA: TGTGCCAGCAGCCTACATGGGAACACTGAAGCTTTCTTT. Amino acid sequence: CASSLHGNTEAFF.

This chain connects TRBV7-2 to TRBJ1-6; unclear D gene. Trimming left V 4 bases short and J 0 bases short, with 10 bases between. The CDR3 is 16 amino acids. Germline V gene sequence: CDR1 SGHTA, CDR2 FQGNSA. The CDR3 DNA follows: TGTGCCAGCAGCTCCGGACGGAGCTCCTATAATTCACCCCTCCACTTT. This translates into CASSSGRSSYNSPLHF.

The gene calls are TRBV5-5 and TRBJ2-4; D may be TRBD2 (5 bases). Germline V gene lookup returns CDR1 SGHKS and CDR2 YYEKEE (reference sequence). V was clipped by 0 bases and J by 6 bases, with 19 bases between them. CDR3 length: 17 residues. The CDR3 sequence is CASSLVPSASSGNIQYF. In DNA form, the CDR3 reads TGTGCCAGCAGCTTGGTTCCTTCGGCTAGCTCGGGAAACATTCAGTACTTC. The complete variable domain, with remaining parts taken from reference TRBV5-5 and TRBJ2-4, reads DAGVTQSPTHLIKTRGQQVTLRCSPISGHKSVSWYQQVLGQGPQFIFQYYEKEERGRGNFPDRFSARQFPNYSSELNVNALLLGDSALYLCASSLVPSASSGNIQYFGAGTRLSVL.

The genes are TRBV7-9 and TRBJ2-3, with D possibly being TRBD1 (5 bases). In germline, CDR1 is SEHNR, CDR2 FQNEAQ (reference sequence). Deletions cut 5 bases from V and 0 bases from J, with 12 bases between. The CDR3 is 15 residues long. The CDR3 DNA reads as TGTGCCAGCAGCCTTGGACACCTCAGCACAGATACGCAGTATTTT. Protein sequence: CASSLGHLSTDTQYF.

A few counts support this clonotype. This chain joins TRBV28 and TRBJ2-3; D unresolved. The V end was cut by 8 bases, the J end by 0 bases, with 9 bases between. This CDR3 contains 13 residues. Germline values: CDR1 MDHEN, CDR2 SYDVKM. Here the CDR3 reads CASEPGSTDTQYF. In nucleotides, the CDR3 is TGTGCCAGCGAACCGGGCAGCACAGATACGCAGTATTTT.

This clonotype was recorded a few times. J is TRBJ1-6 and V is TRBV27; possibly TRBD1 for D (6 bases). CDR1 MNHEY and CDR2 SMNVEV come from the germline V gene (reference sequence). V lost 6 bases, J lost 0 bases, and 15 bases lay in between. The CDR3 contains 17 residues. As DNA, the CDR3 is TGTGCCAGCAGCCGACAAGGGGGAGGCTCCTATAATTCACCCCTCCACTTT. Its translation is CASSRQGGGSYNSPLHF.

This rearrangement joins TRBV14 to TRBJ1-5; TRBD1 might be the D (6 bases). This CDR3 is built from 13 residues. V lost 3 bases and J lost 5, with 8 bases in between. In germline, CDR1 is SGHDN, CDR2 FVKESK. CDR3 amino acids: CASSHGQYQPQHF. Here the CDR3 DNA reads TGTGCCAGCAGCCACGGACAGTATCAGCCCCAGCATTTT.

The rearrangement links TRBV19 to TRBJ1-2; D is uncertain. Germline CDR1 LNHDA, CDR2 SQIVND (reference sequence). CDR3 size: 15 residues. V was clipped by 5 bases and J by 8 bases, with 21 bases between them. CDR3 in amino acids: CASSSRRSSPRGYTF. The DNA for the CDR3 is TGTGCCAGTAGTTCACGACGGAGTTCACCTCGGGGCTACACCTTC.

This clonotype was recorded a few times. The genes are TRBV11-2 and TRBJ2-3; 11 bases align to TRBD2. Trimming took 5 bases from V and 0 from J; bases not matched to a gene: 4. This CDR3 has 16 residues. The V gene's germline CDR1 is SGHAT and CDR2 FQNNGV. CDR3 nucleotides: TGTGCCAGCAGCGCTACTAGCGGGGGAAGCACAGATACGCAGTATTTT. Residues: CASSATSGGSTDTQYF.

The V gene is TRBV12-5, the J gene TRBJ2-3; 13 bases align to TRBD2. Germline V gives CDR1 LGHNT, CDR2 FRNRAP. The V gene end was trimmed by 2 bases and the J gene end by 1 base; junction bases not matched to a gene: 9. The CDR3 sequence is 19 residues long. CDR3 in DNA: TGTGCTAGTGGTTTGCCCCTTTCAGGACTAGCGGGGGGCACAGATACGCAGTATTTT. This translates into CASGLPLSGLAGGTDTQYF.

This clonotype was detected only a few times. This rearrangement joins TRBV5-4 to TRBJ2-7, with unresolved D. The V end lost 4 bases, the J end lost 1 base, and 15 bases lay between the germline ends. The CDR3 has 15 amino acids. The germline CDR1 and CDR2 sequences are SGHNT and YYREEE (reference sequence). The CDR3 sequence: CASSGLFGPSYEQYF. The CDR3 DNA is TGTGCCAGCAGCGGCCTATTTGGTCCTTCCTACGAGCAGTACTTC.